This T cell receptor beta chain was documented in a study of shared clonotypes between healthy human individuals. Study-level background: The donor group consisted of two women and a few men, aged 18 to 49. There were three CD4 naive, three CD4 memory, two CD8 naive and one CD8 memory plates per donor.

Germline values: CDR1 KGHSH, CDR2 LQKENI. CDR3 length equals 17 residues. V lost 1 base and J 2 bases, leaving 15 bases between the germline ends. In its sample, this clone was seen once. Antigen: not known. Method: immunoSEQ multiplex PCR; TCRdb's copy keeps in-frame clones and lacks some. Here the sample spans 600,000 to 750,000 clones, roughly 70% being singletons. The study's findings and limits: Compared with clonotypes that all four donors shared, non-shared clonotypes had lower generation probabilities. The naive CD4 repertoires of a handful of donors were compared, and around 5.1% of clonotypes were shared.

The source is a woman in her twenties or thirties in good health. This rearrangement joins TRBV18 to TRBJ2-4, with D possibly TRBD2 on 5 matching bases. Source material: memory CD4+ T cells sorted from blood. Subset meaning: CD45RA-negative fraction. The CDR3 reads CASSPRRTDVSKNIQYF. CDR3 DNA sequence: TGTGCCAGCTCACCACGGAGGACGGATGTATCCAAAAACATTCAGTACTTC.